This T cell receptor (beta chain) was sequenced in a study of Graves' ophthalmopathy and Graves' hyperthyroidism. V shed 5 bases and J shed 2 bases, with 13 bases lying between them. This CDR3 spans 15 amino acids. Amplification of TCR beta CDR3 regions used RNA transcripts. RT-PCR was first run with HTBI primers, then multiplex PCR in a second round. TCRdb redid the calling of the multiplex PCR reads with MiXCR, one entry per CDR3 protein. The sample holds more than 300,000 distinct CDR3 sequences, 15% seen once. Aged 18 to 65, hyperthyroidism patients had new diagnoses of under 2 months' duration. There are many counts of this clonotype.

V gene TRBV12-3 or TRBV12-4 combines with J gene TRBJ2-4; perhaps TRBD1 as D (5 bases). The sample consisted of peripheral blood. This sequence was found in a woman aged 18 to 35 with stable Graves' hyperthyroidism. Here the CDR3 reads CASSLYRLPKNIQYF. DNA of the CDR3: TGTGCCAGCAGTCTCTACAGGTTGCCCAAAAACATTCAGTACTTC.